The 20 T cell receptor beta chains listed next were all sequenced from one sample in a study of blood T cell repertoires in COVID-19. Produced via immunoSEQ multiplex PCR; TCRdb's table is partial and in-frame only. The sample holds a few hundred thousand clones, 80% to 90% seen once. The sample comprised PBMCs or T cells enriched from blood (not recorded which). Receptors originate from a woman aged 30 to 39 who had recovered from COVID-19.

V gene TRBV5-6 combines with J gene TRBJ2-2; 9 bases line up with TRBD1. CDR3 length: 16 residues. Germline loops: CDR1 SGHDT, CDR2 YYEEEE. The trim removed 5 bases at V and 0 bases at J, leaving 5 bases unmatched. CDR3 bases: TGTGCCAGCAGAGGGGACAGGGAGGCGAACACCGGGGAGCTGTTTTTT. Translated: CASRGDREANTGELFF.

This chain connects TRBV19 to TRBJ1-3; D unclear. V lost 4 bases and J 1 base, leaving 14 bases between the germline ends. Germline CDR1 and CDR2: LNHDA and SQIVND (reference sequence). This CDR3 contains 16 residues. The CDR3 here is CASSTAEGRSGNTIYF. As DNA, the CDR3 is TGTGCCAGTAGTACCGCGGAGGGCAGATCTGGAAACACCATATATTTT.

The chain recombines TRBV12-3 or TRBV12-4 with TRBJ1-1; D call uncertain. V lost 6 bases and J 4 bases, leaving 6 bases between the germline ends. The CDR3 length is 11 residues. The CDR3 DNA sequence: TGTGCCAGCAGGGCCGCCACTGAAGCTTTCTTT. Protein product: CASRAATEAFF.

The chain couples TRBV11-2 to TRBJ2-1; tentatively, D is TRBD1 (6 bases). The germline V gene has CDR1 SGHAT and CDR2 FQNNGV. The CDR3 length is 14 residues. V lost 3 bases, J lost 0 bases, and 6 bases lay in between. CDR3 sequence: CASSFRGSYNEQFF. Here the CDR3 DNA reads TGTGCCAGCAGCTTCAGGGGCTCCTACAATGAGCAGTTCTTC.

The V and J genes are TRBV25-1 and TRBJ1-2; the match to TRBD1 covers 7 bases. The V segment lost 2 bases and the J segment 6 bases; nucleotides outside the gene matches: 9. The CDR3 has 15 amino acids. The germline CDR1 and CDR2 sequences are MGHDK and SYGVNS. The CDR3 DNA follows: TGTGCCAGCAGTGAAGGCGGGACAGCTCTCCATGGCTACACCTTC. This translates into CASSEGGTALHGYTF.

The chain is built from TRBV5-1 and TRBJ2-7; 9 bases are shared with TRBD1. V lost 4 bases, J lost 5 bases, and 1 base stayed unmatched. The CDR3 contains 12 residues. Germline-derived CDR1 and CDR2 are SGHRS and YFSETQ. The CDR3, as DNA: TGCGCCAGCAGCCGGGACAGGGACGAGCAGTACTTC. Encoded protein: CASSRDRDEQYF.

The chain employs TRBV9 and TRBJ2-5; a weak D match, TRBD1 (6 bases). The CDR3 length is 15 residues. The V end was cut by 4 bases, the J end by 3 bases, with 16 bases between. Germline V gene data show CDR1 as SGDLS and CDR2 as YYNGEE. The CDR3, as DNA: TGTGCCAGCAGCTCTAGAGGGGCAGGGGAAGAGACCCAGTACTTC. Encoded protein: CASSSRGAGEETQYF.

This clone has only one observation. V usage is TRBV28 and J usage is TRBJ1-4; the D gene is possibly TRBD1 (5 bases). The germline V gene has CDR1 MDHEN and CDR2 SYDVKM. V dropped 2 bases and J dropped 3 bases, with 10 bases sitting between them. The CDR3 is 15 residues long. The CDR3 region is CASSLRWGANEKLFF. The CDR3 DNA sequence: TGTGCCAGCAGTTTAAGGTGGGGGGCTAATGAAAAACTGTTTTTT.

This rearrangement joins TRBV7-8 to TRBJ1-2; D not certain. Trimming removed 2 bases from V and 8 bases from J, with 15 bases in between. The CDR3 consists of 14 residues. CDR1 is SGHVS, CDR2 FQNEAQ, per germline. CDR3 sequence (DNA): TGTGCCAGCAGCTTAACCCGAGGGAATGAAGGCTACACCTTC. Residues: CASSLTRGNEGYTF.

The CDR3 DNA follows: TGTGCCAGCAGCAGGGACAGGCACTACGAGCAGTACTTC. It specifies CASSRDRHYEQYF. The chain uses TRBV21-1 and TRBJ2-7; whether TRBD1, the table's D call, matches the DNA was not checked. TRBV21-1 is tagged as a pseudogene. The CDR3 sequence is 13 residues long.

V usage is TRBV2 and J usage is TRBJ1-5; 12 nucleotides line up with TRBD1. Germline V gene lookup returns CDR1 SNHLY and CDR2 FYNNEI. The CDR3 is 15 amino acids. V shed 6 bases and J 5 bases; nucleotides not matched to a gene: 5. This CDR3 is CASSAGTGGHQPQHF. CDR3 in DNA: TGTGCCAGCAGCGCCGGGACAGGGGGCCATCAGCCCCAGCATTTT.

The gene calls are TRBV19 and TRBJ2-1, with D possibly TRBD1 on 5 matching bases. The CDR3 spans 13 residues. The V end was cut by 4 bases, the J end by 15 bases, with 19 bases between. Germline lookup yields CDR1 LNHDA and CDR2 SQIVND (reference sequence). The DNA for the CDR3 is TGTGCCAGTAGTAACAGACGTCAGGGCAGGCTGTTCTTC. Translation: CASSNRRQGRLFF.

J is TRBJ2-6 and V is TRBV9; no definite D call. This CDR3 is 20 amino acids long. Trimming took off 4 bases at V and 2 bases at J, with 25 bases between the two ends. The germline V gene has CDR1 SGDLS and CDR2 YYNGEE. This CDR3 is CASSSSGLGEVLTGANVLTF. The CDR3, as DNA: TGTGCCAGCAGCTCGAGTGGATTAGGAGAGGTACTAACTGGGGCCAACGTCCTGACTTTC.

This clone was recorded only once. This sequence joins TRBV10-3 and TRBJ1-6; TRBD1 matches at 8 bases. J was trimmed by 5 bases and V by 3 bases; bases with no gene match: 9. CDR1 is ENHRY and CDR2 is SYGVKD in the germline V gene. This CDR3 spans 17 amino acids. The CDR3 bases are TGTGCCATCAGTGATAGGCACAGGGGGAACGATAATTCACCCCTCCACTTT. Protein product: CAISDRHRGNDNSPLHF.

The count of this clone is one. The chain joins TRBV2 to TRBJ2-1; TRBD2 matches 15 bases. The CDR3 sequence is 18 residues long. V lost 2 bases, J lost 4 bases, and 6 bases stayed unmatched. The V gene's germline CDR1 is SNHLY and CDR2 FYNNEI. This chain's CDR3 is CASSEPGLAGGGYNEQFF. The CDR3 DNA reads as TGTGCCAGCAGTGAACCCGGACTAGCGGGAGGGGGGTACAATGAGCAGTTCTTC.

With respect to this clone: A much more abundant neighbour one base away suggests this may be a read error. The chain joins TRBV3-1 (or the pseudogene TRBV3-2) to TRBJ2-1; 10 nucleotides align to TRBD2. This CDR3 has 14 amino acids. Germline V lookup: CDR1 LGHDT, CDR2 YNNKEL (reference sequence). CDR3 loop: CAGRRTSGTEEQFF. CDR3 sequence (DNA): TGTGCCGGCAGACGCACTAGCGGGACAGAAGAGCAGTTCTTC.

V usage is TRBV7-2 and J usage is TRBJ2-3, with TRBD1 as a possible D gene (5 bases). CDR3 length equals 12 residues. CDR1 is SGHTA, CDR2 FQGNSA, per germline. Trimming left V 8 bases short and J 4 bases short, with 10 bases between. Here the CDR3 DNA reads TGTGCCAGCTCCCCCAGGGCAGATACGCAGTATTTT. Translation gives CASSPRADTQYF.

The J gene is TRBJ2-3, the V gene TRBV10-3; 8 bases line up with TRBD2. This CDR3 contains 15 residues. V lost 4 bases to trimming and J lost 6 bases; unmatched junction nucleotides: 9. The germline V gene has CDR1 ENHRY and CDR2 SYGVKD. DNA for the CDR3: TGTGCCATCAGTGGGGGAGCGGGAGAACATGATACGCAGTATTTT. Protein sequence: CAISGGAGEHDTQYF.

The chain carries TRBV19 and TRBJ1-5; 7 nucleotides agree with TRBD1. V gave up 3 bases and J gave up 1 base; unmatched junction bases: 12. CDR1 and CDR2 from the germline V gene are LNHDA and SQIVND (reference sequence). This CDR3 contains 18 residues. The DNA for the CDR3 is TGTGCCAGTAGTATCCGCGACAGGGCCCTGGGAAGCAATCAGCCCCAGCATTTT. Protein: CASSIRDRALGSNQPQHF.

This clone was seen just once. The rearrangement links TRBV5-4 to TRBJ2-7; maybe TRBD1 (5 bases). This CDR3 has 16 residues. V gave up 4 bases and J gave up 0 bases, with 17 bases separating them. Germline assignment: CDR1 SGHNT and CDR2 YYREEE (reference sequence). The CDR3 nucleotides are TGTGCCAGCAGCCCGGCGCCGGACACGAGCTCCTACGAGCAGTACTTC. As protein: CASSPAPDTSSYEQYF.